The following is a T cell receptor (beta chain) sequence with its context. The target antigen is unknown. V was cut by 1 base and J by 5 bases, with 12 bases left in between. The CDR3 extends over 14 amino acids. Germline loops: CDR1 SGHTA, CDR2 FQGNSA. Clones were read by immunoSEQ multiplex PCR, and TCRdb kept only the in-frame ones, dropping some. Of roughly 1,500,000 clones listed, around 98.5% are singletons. The sample comes from a study of shared clonotypes between healthy human individuals. Findings and limits, study-wide: Rarefaction showed that sequencing of sorted subsets was incomplete (despite large depth).

Sample: naive CD4+ T cells sorted from blood. The subset was: CD45RA+ positively selected. This TCR came from a man aged 25 to 40 in good health. The chain combines TRBV7-2 with TRBJ2-7; the D gene is possibly TRBD1 (6 bases). The CDR3 nucleotides read TGTGCCAGCAGCTTAGTCACAGGGACCCACGAGCAGTACTTC. Its protein product is CASSLVTGTHEQYF. The full variable domain, with the rest looked up from reference TRBV7-2 and TRBJ2-7, is GAGVSQSPSNKVTEKGKDVELRCDPISGHTALYWYRQSLGQGLEFLIYFQGNSAPDKSGLPSDRFSAERTGGSVSTLTIQRTQQEDSAVYLCASSLVTGTHEQYFGPGTRLTVT.